What follows are 13 T cell receptor beta chains derived from one specimen sequenced in a study of shared clonotypes between healthy human individuals. Method: immunoSEQ multiplex PCR; TCRdb's copy keeps in-frame clones and lacks some. The sample has about 1 million clones; 70% to 80% are singletons. The source material was memory CD4+ T cells sorted from blood. Subset given: CD45RA-negative fraction. All receptors come from a man aged 18 to 30 in good health.

The chain recombines TRBV28 with TRBJ2-5; D may be TRBD2 (6 bases). CDR3 length: 15 residues. Trimming left V 4 bases short and J 6 bases short, with 18 bases between. The germline V gene has CDR1 MDHEN and CDR2 SYDVKM. For the CDR3, the DNA is TGTGCCAGCAGTTCACCGGGGGTGGATCTGAAGACCCAGTACTTC. Residues: CASSSPGVDLKTQYF.

V gene TRBV28 combines with J gene TRBJ2-7, with 12 positions matching TRBD1. With V trimmed by 4 bases and J by 6 bases, 16 bases remained unmatched. This CDR3 contains 18 residues. Germline loops: CDR1 MDHEN, CDR2 SYDVKM. The CDR3 loop is CASSSGTGGTYPKREQYF. DNA for the CDR3: TGTGCCAGCAGTTCCGGGACAGGGGGCACCTACCCTAAACGCGAGCAGTACTTC.

This chain connects TRBV5-1 to TRBJ2-2; 9 bases are shared with TRBD1. The germline V gene has CDR1 SGHRS and CDR2 YFSETQ. The CDR3 is 13 amino acids. Germline trimming cut 0 bases from V and 14 bases from J; bases unmatched to any gene: 5. In nucleotides, the CDR3 is TGCGCCAGCAGCTTGGCCCTGGACAGGGGACTGTTTTTT. This translates into CASSLALDRGLFF.

The genes are TRBV6-5 and TRBJ2-1, with a tentative D call TRBD2 (5 bases). This CDR3 comprises 14 residues. The germline V and J ends were trimmed by 5 bases and 4 bases, with 12 bases remaining between them. Germline V lookup: CDR1 MNHEY, CDR2 SVGAGI. In DNA, the CDR3 is TGTGCCAGCAGTGACTATCCAGGATACAATGAGCAGTTCTTC. This translates into CASSDYPGYNEQFF.

This chain connects TRBV7-8 to TRBJ2-2; maybe TRBD1 (6 bases). V lost 10 bases, J lost 3 bases, and 24 bases lay in between. Germline V gene lookup returns CDR1 SGHVS and CDR2 FQNEAQ. The CDR3 loop spans 17 amino acids. The CDR3 bases are TGTGCCAACTCAGCTCGTATGGCAGGGGAGTACACCGGGGAGCTGTTTTTT. This sequence encodes CANSARMAGEYTGELFF.

The gene calls are TRBV2 and TRBJ2-2, with a tentative D call TRBD1 (5 bases). Deletions cut 0 bases from V and 6 bases from J, with 17 bases between. This CDR3 has 17 residues. Germline V lookup: CDR1 SNHLY, CDR2 FYNNEI. The CDR3 protein is CASSEAGSRVLAGELFF. CDR3 nucleotides: TGTGCCAGCAGTGAAGCGGGTTCCAGGGTTTTGGCCGGGGAGCTGTTTTTT. The whole variable domain, filled in from reference TRBV2 and TRBJ2-2, reads EPEVTQTPSHQVTQMGQEVILRCVPISNHLYFYWYRQILGQKVEFLVSFYNNEISEKSEIFDDQFSVERPDGSNFTLKIRSTKLEDSAMYFCASSEAGSRVLAGELFFGEGSRLTVL.

This chain uses TRBV2 with TRBJ1-3, with D unresolved. CDR3 length: 15 amino acids. Germline V gene data show CDR1 as SNHLY and CDR2 as FYNNEI. V was trimmed by 4 bases and J by 0 bases, leaving 10 bases between them. The CDR3 spells CASSGGFSSGNTIYF. CDR3 nucleotides: TGTGCCAGCAGTGGAGGCTTCAGCTCTGGAAACACCATATATTTT.

The rearrangement uses TRBV6-1 and TRBJ1-1, with a weak D call TRBD1 (6 bases). There are 15 residues in the CDR3. With 7 bases removed from V and 1 base from J, the gap between germline ends came to 16 bases. CDR1 is MNHNS and CDR2 is SASEGT in the germline V gene. The CDR3 DNA reads TGTGCCAGCACCCAGGGGCAGTTCCCGAACACTGAAGCTTTCTTT. Translation gives CASTQGQFPNTEAFF.

The chain is built from TRBV7-2 and TRBJ1-5; no firm D call. CDR3 size: 15 residues. Between the trimmed V and J ends, which lost 5 bases and 6 bases, there was a span of 17 bases. Germline lookup yields CDR1 SGHTA and CDR2 FQGNSA. This CDR3 reads CASSPRIGVLQPQHF. CDR3 sequence (DNA): TGTGCCAGCAGCCCCCGTATTGGGGTTCTTCAGCCCCAGCATTTT.

This clone was recorded a few times. The V gene is TRBV28, the J gene TRBJ2-7, with D perhaps given as TRBD1 or TRBD2 (6 bases each). Trimming removed 7 bases at V and 2 bases at J, with 15 bases between. The germline V gene encodes CDR1 MDHEN and CDR2 SYDVKM. The CDR3 sequence is 14 residues long. The CDR3 DNA is TGTGCCAGCAAGAGGGGGGACGACCCCTACGAGCAGTACTTC. Its protein is CASKRGDDPYEQYF.

The CDR3 DNA follows: TGTGCCAGCAGTCCCGGACAGGGGGTGAACATTCAGTACTTC. As protein: CASSPGQGVNIQYF. The chain uses TRBV6-5 and TRBJ2-4; 10 bases agree with TRBD1. Germline-derived CDR1 and CDR2 are MNHEY and SVGAGI. There are 14 residues in the CDR3. V lost 5 bases to trimming and J lost 7 bases; unmatched junction nucleotides: 5.

This clone showed up just once. The gene calls are TRBV28 and TRBJ1-6; 10 bases line up with TRBD1. V was clipped by 7 bases and J by 2 bases; unmatched bases: 5. Germline assignment: CDR1 MDHEN and CDR2 SYDVKM. The CDR3 runs to 16 residues. CDR3 in DNA: TGTGCCAGCAAGCAGGGACAGGGGACCTATAATTCACCCCTCCACTTT. Encoded protein: CASKQGQGTYNSPLHF.

The chain joins TRBV28 to TRBJ2-3; 10 bases agree with TRBD1. The length of the CDR3 is 15 residues. Trimming removed 3 bases from V and 3 bases from J; junction bases left unmatched: 3. Germline CDR1 and CDR2: MDHEN and SYDVKM. CDR3 nucleotide sequence: TGTGCCAGCAGTTTTGGGACAGGGGATACAGATACGCAGTATTTT. Translated: CASSFGTGDTDTQYF.